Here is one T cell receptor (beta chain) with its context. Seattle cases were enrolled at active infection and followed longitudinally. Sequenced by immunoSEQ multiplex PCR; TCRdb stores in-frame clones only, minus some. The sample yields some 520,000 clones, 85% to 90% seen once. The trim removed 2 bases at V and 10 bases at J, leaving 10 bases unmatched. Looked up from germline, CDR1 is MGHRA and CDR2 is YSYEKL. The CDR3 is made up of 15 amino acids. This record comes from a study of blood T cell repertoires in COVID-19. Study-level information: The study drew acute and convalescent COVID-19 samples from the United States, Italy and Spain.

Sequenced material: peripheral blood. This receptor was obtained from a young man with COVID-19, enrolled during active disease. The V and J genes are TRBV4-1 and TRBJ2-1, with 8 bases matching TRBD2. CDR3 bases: TGCGCCAGCAGCCAATCCGGCGGGAGGTCGCGCGAGCAGTTCTTC. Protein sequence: CASSQSGGRSREQFF.